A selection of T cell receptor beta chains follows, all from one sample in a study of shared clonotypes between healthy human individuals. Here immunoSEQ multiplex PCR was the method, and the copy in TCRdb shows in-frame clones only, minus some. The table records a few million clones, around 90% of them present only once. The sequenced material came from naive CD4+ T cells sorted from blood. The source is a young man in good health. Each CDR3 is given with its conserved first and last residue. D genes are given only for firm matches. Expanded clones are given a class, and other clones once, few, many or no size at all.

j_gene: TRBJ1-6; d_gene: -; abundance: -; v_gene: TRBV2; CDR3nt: TGTGCCAGCAGACCGGAGAACCAAGGGTCACCCCTCCACTTT; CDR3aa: CASRPENQGSPLHF
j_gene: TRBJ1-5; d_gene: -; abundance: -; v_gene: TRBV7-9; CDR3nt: TGTGCCAGCAGTCCACAGGGTTTAAATCAGCCCCAGCATTTT; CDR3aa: CASSPQGLNQPQHF
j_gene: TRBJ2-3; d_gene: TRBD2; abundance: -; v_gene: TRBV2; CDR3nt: TGTGCCAGCAGTGAACAGGCTAGCGGGTTCACAGATACGCAGTATTTT; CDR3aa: CASSEQASGFTDTQYF
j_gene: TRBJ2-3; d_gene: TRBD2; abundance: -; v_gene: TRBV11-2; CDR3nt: TGTGCCAGCAGCTTAGGCCGCATGGGGACTAGCGTCGCAGATACGCAGTATTTT; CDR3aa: CASSLGRMGTSVADTQYF
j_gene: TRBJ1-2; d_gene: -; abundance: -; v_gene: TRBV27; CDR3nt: TGTGCCAGCAGTTTTCGGGGCGCGGGCTATGGCTACACCTTC; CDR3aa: CASSFRGAGYGYTF
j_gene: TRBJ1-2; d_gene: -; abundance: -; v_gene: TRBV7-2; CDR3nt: TGTGCCAGCAGCTTAGCATATTTCGGGGGAAATGGCTACACCTTC; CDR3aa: CASSLAYFGGNGYTF
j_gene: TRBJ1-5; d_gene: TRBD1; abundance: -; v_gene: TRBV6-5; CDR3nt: TGTGCCAGCAGTAGAAAGGGACAGGGGGATCAGCCCCAGCATTTT; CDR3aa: CASSRKGQGDQPQHF
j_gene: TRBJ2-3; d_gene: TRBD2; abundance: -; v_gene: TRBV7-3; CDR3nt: TGTGCCAGCAGCTTATGCTGGACTAGCGGGCAGACAGATACGCAGTATTTT; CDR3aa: CASSLCWTSGQTDTQYF
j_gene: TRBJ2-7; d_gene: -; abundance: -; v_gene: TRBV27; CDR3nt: TGTGCCAGCAGGACGAATCGCTACGAGCAGTACTTC; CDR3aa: CASRTNRYEQYF
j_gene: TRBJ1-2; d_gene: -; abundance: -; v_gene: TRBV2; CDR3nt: TGTGCCAGCAGTTCCCCCCGGAGCGGGGCGAATGGCTACACCTTC; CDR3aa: CASSSPRSGANGYTF
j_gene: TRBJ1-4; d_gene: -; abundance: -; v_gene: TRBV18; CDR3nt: TGTGCCAGCTCACCACCCCACGAGGTGAACGAAAAACTGTTTTTT; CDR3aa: CASSPPHEVNEKLFF
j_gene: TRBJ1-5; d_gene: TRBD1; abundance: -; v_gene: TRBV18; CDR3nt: TGTGCCAGCTCAACGGGGACAGGGGGCTTTGTGAGCAATCAGCCCCAGCATTTT; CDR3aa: CASSTGTGGFVSNQPQHF
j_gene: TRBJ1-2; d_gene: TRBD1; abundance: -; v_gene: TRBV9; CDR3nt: TGTGCCAGCAGCGTAGGATGGGGACAGGATACTACTATGGGGTACACCTTC; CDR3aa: CASSVGWGQDTTMGYTF
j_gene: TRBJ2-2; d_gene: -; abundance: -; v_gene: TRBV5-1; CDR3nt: TGCGCCAGCAGCTTTGACGGGGGGCTCATGCCCGGGGAGCTGTTTTTT; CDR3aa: CASSFDGGLMPGELFF
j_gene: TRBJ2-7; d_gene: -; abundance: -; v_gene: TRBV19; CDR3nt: TGTGCCAGTAGTATGGGCCAGAAAGCCTACGAGCAGTACTTC; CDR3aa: CASSMGQKAYEQYF
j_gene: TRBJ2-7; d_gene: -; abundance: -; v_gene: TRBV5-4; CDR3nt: TGTGCCAGCAGCTTGGGGGTTAAGGTTGCATACGAGCAGTACTTC; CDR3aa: CASSLGVKVAYEQYF
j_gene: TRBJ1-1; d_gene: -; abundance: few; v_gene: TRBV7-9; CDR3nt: TGTGCCAGCAGCTTACTTGGGGGTGGACTTGAAGCTTTCTTT; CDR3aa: CASSLLGGGLEAFF
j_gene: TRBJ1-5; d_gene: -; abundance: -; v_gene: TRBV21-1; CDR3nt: TGTGCCAGCACCCCTGGGGCCAGAGATAGCAATCAGCCCCAGCATTTT; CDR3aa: CASTPGARDSNQPQHF
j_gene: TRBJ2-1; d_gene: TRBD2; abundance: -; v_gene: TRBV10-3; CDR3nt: TGTGCCATCAAGGTCGTAGCGGGGAGTGAGCAGTTCTTC; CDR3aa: CAIKVVAGSEQFF
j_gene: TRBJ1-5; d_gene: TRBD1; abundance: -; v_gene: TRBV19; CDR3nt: TGTGCCAGTAGTACGGGACAGGGACTAGTTAGCAATCAGCCCCAGCATTTT; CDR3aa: CASSTGQGLVSNQPQHF
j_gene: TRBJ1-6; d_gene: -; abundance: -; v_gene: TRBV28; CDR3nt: TGTGCCAGCTCCTCCCCGGACTATAATTCACCCCTCCACTTT; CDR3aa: CASSSPDYNSPLHF
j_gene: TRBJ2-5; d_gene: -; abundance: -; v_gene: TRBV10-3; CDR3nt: TGTGCCACATCAGGGGGGGGCGCGGAGACCCAGTACTTC; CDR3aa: CATSGGGAETQYF
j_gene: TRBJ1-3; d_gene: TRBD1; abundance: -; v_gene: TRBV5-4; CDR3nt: TGTGCCAGCAGCCCCGGACAGGGACGAGGAAACACCATATATTTT; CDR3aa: CASSPGQGRGNTIYF
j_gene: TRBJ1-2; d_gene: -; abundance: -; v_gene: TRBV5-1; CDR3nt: TGCGCCAGCAGCTTGGAGCAGGCCTTTAGGGGCTACACCTTC; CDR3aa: CASSLEQAFRGYTF
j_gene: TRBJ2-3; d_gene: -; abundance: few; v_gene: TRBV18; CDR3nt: TGTGCCAGCTCACCAACGGGACTGAGCACAGATACGCAGTATTTT; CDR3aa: CASSPTGLSTDTQYF
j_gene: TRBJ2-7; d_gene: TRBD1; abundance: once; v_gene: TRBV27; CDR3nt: TGTGCCAGCATGGGGACAGGGGCCTACGAGCAGTACTTC; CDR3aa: CASMGTGAYEQYF
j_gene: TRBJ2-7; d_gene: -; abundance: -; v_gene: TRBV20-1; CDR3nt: TGCAGTGTTAGGCTGGCGGGTGAGCAGTACTTC; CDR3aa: CSVRLAGEQYF
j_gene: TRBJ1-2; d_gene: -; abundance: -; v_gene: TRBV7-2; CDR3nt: TGTGCCAGCAGCGGCAACCGGGGCAGCAACTATGGCTACACCTTC; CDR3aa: CASSGNRGSNYGYTF
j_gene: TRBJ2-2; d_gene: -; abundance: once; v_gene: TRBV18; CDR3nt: TGTGCCAGCTCACCGATGCAGGTCACCGGGGAGCTGTTTTTT; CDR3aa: CASSPMQVTGELFF
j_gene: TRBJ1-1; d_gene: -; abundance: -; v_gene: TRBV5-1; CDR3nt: TGCGCCAGCAGCTTGGGGGCTGAGGGTGAAGCTTTCTTT; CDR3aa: CASSLGAEGEAFF
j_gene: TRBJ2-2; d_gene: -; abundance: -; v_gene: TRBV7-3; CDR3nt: TGTGCCAGCAGCTCCACGGACAGTGCCGCCGGGGAGCTGTTTTTT; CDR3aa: CASSSTDSAAGELFF
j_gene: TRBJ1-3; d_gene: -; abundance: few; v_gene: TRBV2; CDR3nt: TGTGCCAGCAGTGAAGGGGGAAACACCATATATTTT; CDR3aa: CASSEGGNTIYF